The 10 T cell receptor beta chains below all came from one sample that was sequenced in a study of identical twins. TCRdb reanalysed the 5' RACE reads using MiXCR and keeps one entry per CDR3 protein. This sample yields about 200,000 distinct CDR3 sequences, of which about a tenth are seen a single time; 5% to 6.5% belongs to the top ten. Sample: memory (CD45RO+) T cells sorted from blood. These receptors all stem from a woman aged 18-29 years in good health.

This clonotype occurred a few times. CDR3 coding DNA: TGTGCCAGCAGCTTCAGGTCGATGGGTGAGACCCAGTACTTC. Protein: CASSFRSMGETQYF. The chain is built from TRBV5-5 and TRBJ2-5; D call uncertain. The germline CDR1 and CDR2 sequences are SGHKS and YYEKEE (reference sequence). Deletions cut 2 bases from V and 5 bases from J, with 13 bases between. This CDR3 spans 14 amino acids.

The chain is built from TRBV27 and TRBJ2-7; 7 nucleotides align to TRBD1. Germline CDR1 and CDR2: MNHEY and SMNVEV (reference sequence). The CDR3 is 15 residues long. J was trimmed by 3 bases and V by 5 bases; bases with no gene match: 10. The CDR3 nucleotides read TGTGCCAGCAGTCGCCCGGGACAGCTCCTCTACGAGCAGTACTTC. This encodes CASSRPGQLLYEQYF.

In this sample, this clonotype turned up a few times. The V gene is TRBV19, the J gene TRBJ2-3, with TRBD1 matching 7 bases. The CDR3 length is 15 residues. Germline V gene data show CDR1 as LNHDA and CDR2 as SQIVND (reference sequence). The V gene end was trimmed by 4 bases and the J gene end by 4 bases; junction bases not matched to a gene: 8. The CDR3 DNA reads TGTGCCAGTAGTACCACGGCTGGACAGGCAGATACGCAGTATTTT. Residues: CASSTTAGQADTQYF.

The V call is TRBV6-1, the J call TRBJ2-5; 9 positions agree with TRBD1. CDR1 is MNHNS and CDR2 is SASEGT in the germline V gene. V was pared by 8 bases and J by 4 bases, with 11 bases of the junction left unmatched. The CDR3 spans 15 residues. The DNA of the CDR3 is TGTGCCAGCGGAGCACCGGGACAGGGTGGAGAGACCCAGTACTTC. It yields the protein CASGAPGQGGETQYF.

This clonotype was counted ten times or more. The V and J genes are TRBV7-9 and TRBJ1-4; possibly TRBD1 for D (6 bases). CDR1 and CDR2 from the germline V gene are SEHNR and FQNEAQ (reference sequence). V was shortened by 1 base and J by 8 bases, with 20 bases between the two germline ends. The CDR3 loop spans 17 amino acids. CDR3 sequence: CASSLGYTGRNQEKLFF. CDR3 nucleotide sequence: TGTGCCAGCAGCTTAGGCTACACAGGGAGAAATCAGGAAAAACTGTTTTTT.

This clonotype was seen a few times. The chain couples TRBV24-1 to TRBJ1-5; D uncertain. V dropped 9 bases and J dropped 3 bases, with 11 bases sitting between them. This CDR3 has 13 amino acids. Germline V gene data show CDR1 as KGHDR and CDR2 as SFDVKD. In nucleotides, the CDR3 is TGTGCCACCTGCTCTGGGCCCAATCAGCCCCAGCATTTT. Translation: CATCSGPNQPQHF.

This clonotype came up a few times. The chain links TRBV5-1 to TRBJ2-1; D is ambiguous. The V gene lost 2 bases and the J gene lost 4 bases, with 10 bases spanning the gap. This CDR3 is 14 amino acids long. Germline V lookup: CDR1 SGHRS, CDR2 YFSETQ. The CDR3 DNA follows: TGCGCCAGCAGCTTAAGCCACGGATACAATGAGCAGTTCTTC. As protein: CASSLSHGYNEQFF.

V gene TRBV4-1 combines with J gene TRBJ2-3; D might be TRBD2 (5 bases). The CDR3 has 16 amino acids. CDR1 and CDR2 from the germline V gene are MGHRA and YSYEKL. Deletions cut 2 bases from V and 2 bases from J, with 14 bases between. In nucleotides, the CDR3 is TGCGCCAGCAGCCAACCCAATATGGGAGTCACAGATACGCAGTATTTT. Amino acid sequence: CASSQPNMGVTDTQYF.

The chain employs TRBV27 and TRBJ2-7; D is possibly TRBD2 (6 bases). This CDR3 region has 13 residues. The germline V gene encodes CDR1 MNHEY and CDR2 SMNVEV (reference sequence). Trimming took off 4 bases at V and 7 bases at J, with 14 bases between the two ends. CDR3: CASSYERAEEQYF. For the CDR3, the DNA is TGTGCCAGCAGTTATGAGCGGGCAGAGGAGCAGTACTTC.

Only a few counts were recorded for this clonotype. The chain joins TRBV20-1 to TRBJ1-6; D uncertain. The CDR3 is 14 residues long. Trimming cost V 1 base and J 3 bases, with 7 bases left between them. CDR1 DFQATT and CDR2 SNEGSKA come from the germline V gene (reference sequence). The DNA of the CDR3 is TGCAGTGCTAGAGGACAAAACTATAATTCACCCCTCCACTTT. Translated, it gives CSARGQNYNSPLHF.